This T cell receptor beta chain is drawn from a study of cytomegalovirus exposure and HLA in healthy donors. Study background: Out of about 179 million T cells, an earlier analysis found roughly 100 million unique TCR beta sequences in total.

V lost 2 bases, J lost 7 bases, and 8 bases stayed unmatched. In germline, CDR1 is MNHEY, CDR2 SVGAGI. The CDR3 extends over 15 amino acids. In its sample, this clone was seen a few times. PCR involved 60 Vbeta and 13 Jbeta primers. Some clones are missing from TCRdb's copy, which holds only in-frame ones; the method was immunoSEQ multiplex PCR. The table has about 120,000 clones, 72% seen once. This sequence originates from a man younger than 45 in good health and CMV-seronegative. The genes are TRBV6-5 and TRBJ2-7; 10 nucleotides line up with TRBD2. Sequencing was done on a sample of PBMCs. The CDR3 loop is CASSYQSGGGWEQYF. The CDR3 bases are TGTGCCAGCAGTTACCAAAGCGGGGGGGGGTGGGAGCAGTACTTC.